This entry is about one TCR beta chain. This clone is a singleton in its sample. No antigen is known for it. Per-base qualities were not stored, and no clone one base away is much larger. This specimen comes from a study of T cell repertoires in ileal Crohn's disease (dated by TCRdb to 2018 to 2020). About the investigation overall: The median duration of disease was approximately 8.5 years, and at the time of surgery 35% of patients were active smokers. Every patient underwent surgery because of a complication, which was stricturing disease in about 60% and penetrating disease in around 39%. Endoscopic postoperative recurrence was defined by a Rutgeerts score above i0. The M6 samples were biopsies of the neoterminal ileum collected during postoperative colonoscopy. A total of about 170 mucosal samples from 57 patients were sequenced, collected from several sites on the surgical specimen and at postoperative endoscopy. The study ran alongside a multicentre cohort designed to identify predictors of early endoscopic recurrence after ileocolonic resection. A prospective multicentre cohort supplied the approximately 56 Crohn's disease patients whose TCR repertoires were analysed. About half of the patients received postoperative therapy: about eleven received thiopurines and over 15 received anti-TNF agents.

Taken with the paper, the label for time point translates to: neoterminal ileum biopsy at postoperative endoscopy, about 6 months after surgery. Adults with ileal or ileocolonic Crohn's disease for whom ileocolonic resection was indicated were considered eligible. Whole ileal mucosal biopsies were stored frozen at -80°C before DNA extraction. Genomic DNA was extracted from frozen whole biopsies using a TRizol-based method and was quantified with a NanoDrop 2000 spectrophotometer. CDR1 and CDR2, looked up from the germline V gene (reference sequence), are SEHNR and FQNEAQ. V is reduced by 1 base and J by 10 bases, leaving a spacing of 8 bases between them. From the cysteine through the phenylalanine, the CDR3 covers 12 amino acids. CDR3 DNA is the only sequence kept; it has 36 bases, read in frame from the first base. For commercial TCRB immunosequencing, around 0.5 micrograms of biopsy DNA were submitted for each sample. CDR3 regions were amplified from genomic DNA by Adaptive Biotechnology using a two-step, amplification bias-controlled multiplex PCR. Primers covering every V and J gene segment were used in the first PCR, while barcodes and Illumina adapters were added in the second PCR. CDR3 libraries were sequenced using an Illumina instrument. In the authors' own workflow: The analysis used both the pipelines supplied by the vendor and custom analysis of the raw data in R/Bioconductor with R version 3.3.0. Clonality, ranging from 0 to 1, was calculated as the inverse of the normalised Shannon entropy of all productive clones. High-frequency clones were defined as the share of the repertoire taken up by the top 100 clones, keeping only clones that passed a 95% confidence test. Repertoire diversity was measured with the Simpson index, and overlap between samples was measured with the Morisita-Horn index. TCRdb provides this immuneACCESS table in a form limited to in-frame rearrangements. Some clones are lacking; in checked studies, under half of them reflect an unresolved V gene, and why the rest are absent is not known. The D gene and trimming were derived from the DNA, and the V and J assignments and clone size from that table. Across this sample there are more than 15,000 clones, with 65% to 80% seen only once. Of the sample, over 3.5% falls within the top ten clones.

Paper-wide results and their limitations: Higher percentages of high-frequency clones at the time of surgery were linked to endoscopic recurrence, and every patient with clonality above 26.8% (18/57) had recurrence. Only a subgroup of patients, of unstated size, had mucosal CD4 and CD8 T cells sorted and sequenced. Compared with CD4 T cells, sorted CD8 T cells held more high-frequency clones, which suggests that the mucosal expansions were mostly CD8. Postoperative endoscopy timing varied within the first year after surgery, with a median delay of about 7 months. Compared with non-smokers, patients who were active smokers at surgery showed a significantly higher proportion of clonal expansions (roughly 26% vs 20%, p=0.02).

The clonotype was recovered from an adult with Crohn's disease. Sequences were obtained from ileal tissue. Recombination connected TRBV7-9 to TRBJ2-1; no D segment can be confidently identified. The CDR3 reads CASSLGLQEQFF. The DNA is as follows: TGTGCCAGCAGCTTAGGTCTACAGGAGCAGTTCTTC.